The rows below give T cell receptor beta chains drawn from one sample of a study of response to subunit inactivated influenza vaccine. TCRdb passed the RT-PCR reads through MiXCR, listing each CDR3 protein once. The table includes around 530,000 distinct CDR3 sequences, about 15% detected once. The material was CD4+ T cells sorted from PBMCs, obtained approximately 25 months after vaccination. The receptors stem from a man between 50 and 70 years old who received an inactivated influenza vaccine. CDR3s include the opening cysteine and the closing phenylalanine or tryptophan. Fields, in order: J gene, V gene, clone size, D gene, CDR3 DNA, CDR3 protein. A D gene is named only where the DNA matches it firmly. Rows may omit the clone size; those that give it use once, few, many or a size class.

j_gene: TRBJ2-1
v_gene: TRBV20-1
abundance: .
d_gene: TRBD2
CDR3nt: TGCAGTGCTAGTGTAGCGGGGGGGTTACACAATGAGCAGTTCTTC
CDR3aa: CSASVAGGLHNEQFF

j_gene: TRBJ1-1
v_gene: TRBV10-3
abundance: .
d_gene: .
CDR3nt: TGTGCCATCAGTGCCCGGGACTCGGATGAAGCTTTCTTT
CDR3aa: CAISARDSDEAFF

j_gene: TRBJ1-6
v_gene: TRBV5-1
abundance: .
d_gene: .
CDR3nt: TGCGCCAGCAGCTTGGCTCCCAGCCAAGATAATTCACCCCTCCACTTT
CDR3aa: CASSLAPSQDNSPLHF

j_gene: TRBJ1-2
v_gene: TRBV6-1
abundance: few
d_gene: .
CDR3nt: TGTGCCAGCAGGCCCCAGCGCTACGGCTACACCTTC
CDR3aa: CASRPQRYGYTF

j_gene: TRBJ1-1
v_gene: TRBV4-3
abundance: .
d_gene: TRBD1
CDR3nt: TGCGCCAGCAGCCGAGGACAGGGCAGTACCGGGATGATGAACACTGAAGCTTTCTTT
CDR3aa: CASSRGQGSTGMMNTEAFF

j_gene: TRBJ2-2
v_gene: TRBV7-2
abundance: few
d_gene: TRBD2
CDR3nt: TGTGCCAGCAGCTTACAATCTAGCGGGAGGTTCGGGGAGCTGTTTTTT
CDR3aa: CASSLQSSGRFGELFF

j_gene: TRBJ1-5
v_gene: TRBV6-5
abundance: .
d_gene: .
CDR3nt: TGTGCCAGCAGTTACTTCGTCCCCGGATTTAGCAATCAGCCCCAGCATTTT
CDR3aa: CASSYFVPGFSNQPQHF

j_gene: TRBJ2-7
v_gene: TRBV11-2
abundance: .
d_gene: .
CDR3nt: TGTGCCAGCAGCTTAATGGTCGACGAGCAGTACTTC
CDR3aa: CASSLMVDEQYF

j_gene: TRBJ1-2
v_gene: TRBV4-1
abundance: many
d_gene: .
CDR3nt: TGCGCCAGCAAGAGTCTCGGAGATGGCTACACCTTC
CDR3aa: CASKSLGDGYTF

j_gene: TRBJ2-3
v_gene: TRBV19
abundance: .
d_gene: .
CDR3nt: TGTGCCAGTAGTATCGCCGGGCTGAACACAGATACGCAGTATTTT
CDR3aa: CASSIAGLNTDTQYF

j_gene: TRBJ2-3
v_gene: TRBV4-3
abundance: few
d_gene: TRBD2
CDR3nt: TGCGCCAGCAGCCAAGAGGCTAGCGGGGGCCCAGATACGCAGTATTTT
CDR3aa: CASSQEASGGPDTQYF

j_gene: TRBJ2-2
v_gene: TRBV7-2
abundance: .
d_gene: .
CDR3nt: TGTGCCAGCAGCCAGACTTCGAACACCGGGGAGCTGTTTTTT
CDR3aa: CASSQTSNTGELFF

j_gene: TRBJ2-3
v_gene: TRBV12-3/TRBV12-4
abundance: .
d_gene: .
CDR3nt: TGTGCCAGCAGCTCCCGACAGACAGATACGCAGTATTTT
CDR3aa: CASSSRQTDTQYF

j_gene: TRBJ2-2
v_gene: TRBV6-2/TRBV6-3
abundance: .
d_gene: TRBD2
CDR3nt: TGTGCCAGCACCCCCCGGGGGGTAAACACCGGGGAGCTGTTTTTT
CDR3aa: CASTPRGVNTGELFF

j_gene: TRBJ2-7
v_gene: TRBV20-1
abundance: .
d_gene: TRBD2
CDR3nt: TGCAGTGCTAGGGCTACCGCGGGACTAGCGGGAGGGCTCTACGAGCAGTACTTC
CDR3aa: CSARATAGLAGGLYEQYF

j_gene: TRBJ1-6
v_gene: TRBV7-9
abundance: .
d_gene: TRBD1
CDR3nt: TGTGCCAGCAGCGAGGGACAGGGCTCAACACCCCTCCACTTT
CDR3aa: CASSEGQGSTPLHF

j_gene: TRBJ2-3
v_gene: TRBV20-1
abundance: few
d_gene: TRBD2
CDR3nt: TGCAGTGCTAGAGAACCCAGCGTGGTAGCGGGGGCCGATACGCAGTATTTT
CDR3aa: CSAREPSVVAGADTQYF

j_gene: TRBJ2-5
v_gene: TRBV20-1
abundance: few
d_gene: .
CDR3nt: TGCAGTGCTGGCCGTGAGACCCAGTACTTC
CDR3aa: CSAGRETQYF

j_gene: TRBJ2-7
v_gene: TRBV3-1
abundance: few
d_gene: .
CDR3nt: TGTGCCAGCAGCCTTTGGACAGACGCCTACGAGCAGTACTTC
CDR3aa: CASSLWTDAYEQYF

j_gene: TRBJ2-5
v_gene: TRBV12-3/TRBV12-4
abundance: few
d_gene: .
CDR3nt: TGTGCCAGCAGCCGTACCGGGACCCCCCAAGAGACCCAGTACTTC
CDR3aa: CASSRTGTPQETQYF

j_gene: TRBJ1-1
v_gene: TRBV7-9
abundance: few
d_gene: TRBD1
CDR3nt: TGTGCCAGCAGTTATACTCAGGGGGTCGCTGAAGCTTTCTTT
CDR3aa: CASSYTQGVAEAFF

j_gene: TRBJ1-5
v_gene: TRBV4-1
abundance: .
d_gene: .
CDR3nt: TGCGCCAGCAGCCAATCGAAGGGACAGCCCCAGCATTTT
CDR3aa: CASSQSKGQPQHF

j_gene: TRBJ1-1
v_gene: TRBV10-2
abundance: .
d_gene: .
CDR3nt: TGCGCCAGCAGTGGCGAGGGATTGGGGACCACTGAAGCTTTCTTT
CDR3aa: CASSGEGLGTTEAFF

j_gene: TRBJ2-1
v_gene: TRBV12-3/TRBV12-4
abundance: many
d_gene: .
CDR3nt: TGTGCCAGCAGCCGCGGAAACCGGGTCCTTTACAATGAGCAGTTCTTC
CDR3aa: CASSRGNRVLYNEQFF

j_gene: TRBJ1-6
v_gene: TRBV4-2
abundance: few
d_gene: TRBD1
CDR3nt: TGTGCCAGCAGAATGAATGGACAGGAATATAATTCACCCCTCCACTTT
CDR3aa: CASRMNGQEYNSPLHF

j_gene: TRBJ2-1
v_gene: TRBV12-3/TRBV12-4
abundance: few
d_gene: TRBD2
CDR3nt: TGTGCCTCTGGGGAGCGGGAGATCAGTGAGCAGTTCTTC
CDR3aa: CASGEREISEQFF

j_gene: TRBJ2-5
v_gene: TRBV27
abundance: many
d_gene: .
CDR3nt: TGTGCCAGCGCATCGACCCCGGGGGGCCGATTAGAGACCCAGTACTTC
CDR3aa: CASASTPGGRLETQYF

j_gene: TRBJ2-7
v_gene: TRBV4-2
abundance: few
d_gene: .
CDR3nt: TGTGCCAGCAGCCAAGATGGGCATAACGAGCAGTACTTC
CDR3aa: CASSQDGHNEQYF

j_gene: TRBJ1-2
v_gene: TRBV5-1
abundance: few
d_gene: .
CDR3nt: TGCGCCAGCAGAAATACACAGGGTCGGTCTAGGGATGGCTACACCTTC
CDR3aa: CASRNTQGRSRDGYTF

j_gene: TRBJ2-5
v_gene: TRBV12-3/TRBV12-4
abundance: .
d_gene: .
CDR3nt: TGTGCCAGCAGTTTCTGGCACAGCCAAGAGACCCAGTACTTC
CDR3aa: CASSFWHSQETQYF